Detailed here is one T cell receptor beta chain. The antigen is undetermined. Thawed PBMCs were FACS-sorted into unstimulated CD4+CD25+CD127- regulatory T cells, CD4+CD25- non-regulatory cells, CD4 and CD8 cells. The data were taken from a study of Tregs in tolerant kidney transplant recipients. Study-level points and caveats: Biological reproducibility was not directly addressed, but technical replication error appeared minimal.

Germline CDR1 is SEHNR and CDR2 is FQNEAQ (reference sequence). V shed 5 bases, J shed 3 bases, and the junction held 1 base outside the gene matches. The CDR3 is made up of 14 amino acids. Profiled with immunoSEQ multiplex PCR; TCRdb holds only in-frame clones, not every one. The sample records approximately 260,000 clones, roughly 84% being singletons. The chain carries TRBV7-9 and TRBJ2-3; 11 bases match TRBD1. Sample: CD4+ T cells from blood. The receptor comes from a human donor in good health. For the CDR3, the DNA is TGTGCCAGCAGCCGGGACAGGGGGACAGATACGCAGTATTTT. Amino acid sequence: CASSRDRGTDTQYF.